This T cell receptor (beta chain) emerged from a study of Ad26.COV2.S vaccination and SARS-CoV-2 variants. The protocol was immunoSEQ multiplex PCR, while the TCRdb copy is restricted to in-frame clones and leaves out a portion. The profile shows about 350,000 clones, about 85% of them singletons. Sample treatment: around 19 received Ad26.COV2.S at low or high dose, single or two shots; about five received placebo; per-sample allocation not given. Specimens were obtained on day 63 following the first vaccine or placebo injection. An Ad26 vector carrying the Wuhan-strain SARS-CoV-2 spike served as the vaccine. The input for sequencing was peripheral blood, taken in a trial of Ad26.COV2.S vaccine versus placebo. The clonotype was recovered from a person aged 18-60 years who received the Ad26.COV2.S COVID-19 vaccine or a placebo.

DNA of the CDR3: TGCGCCAGCAGCTTGTCCCTAGCGGGAGATGTCGGGGAGCTGTTTTTT. It specifies CASSLSLAGDVGELFF. This rearrangement joins TRBV5-1 to TRBJ2-2, with TRBD2 matching 10 bases. Germline CDR1 reads SGHRS; CDR2 reads YFSETQ. V lost 1 base and J lost 7; bases outside the gene matches: 7. This CDR3 has 16 amino acids.